This T cell receptor (beta chain) is drawn from a study of blood T cell dynamics during melanoma immunotherapy. Trimming removed 0 bases at V and 2 bases at J, with 12 bases between. In germline, CDR1 is LNHNV, CDR2 YYDKDF (reference sequence). The CDR3 contains 16 residues. Assay: immunoSEQ multiplex PCR; the TCRdb copy retains only in-frame clones and omits some. Of around 3,800 clones listed, roughly 97% are singletons. Specified time point: pre-treatment baseline. V gene TRBV15 combines with J gene TRBJ2-3, with D possibly being TRBD2 (5 bases). This material consisted of effector memory CD8+ T cells from blood, taken from a patient treated with checkpoint blockade. This receptor was obtained from a human donor with melanoma. CDR3 bases: TGTGCCACCAGCAGAGATCAGGCTAGCAACACAGATACGCAGTATTTT. It encodes CATSRDQASNTDTQYF.